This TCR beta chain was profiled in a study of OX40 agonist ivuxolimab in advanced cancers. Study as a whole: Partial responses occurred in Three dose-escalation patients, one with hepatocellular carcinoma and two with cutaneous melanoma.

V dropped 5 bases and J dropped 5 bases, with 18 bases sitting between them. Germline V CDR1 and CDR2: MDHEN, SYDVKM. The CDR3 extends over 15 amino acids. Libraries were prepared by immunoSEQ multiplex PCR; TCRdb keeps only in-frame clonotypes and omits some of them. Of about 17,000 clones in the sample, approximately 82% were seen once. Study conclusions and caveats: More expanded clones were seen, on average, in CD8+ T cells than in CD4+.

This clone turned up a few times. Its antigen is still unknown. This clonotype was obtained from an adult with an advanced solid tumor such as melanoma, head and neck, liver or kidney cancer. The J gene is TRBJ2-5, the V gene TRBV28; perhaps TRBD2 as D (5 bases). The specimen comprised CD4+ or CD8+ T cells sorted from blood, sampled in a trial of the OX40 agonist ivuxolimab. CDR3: CASSLGGLARETQYF. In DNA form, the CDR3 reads TGTGCCAGCAGTCTTGGAGGCCTCGCTCGGGAGACCCAGTACTTC.